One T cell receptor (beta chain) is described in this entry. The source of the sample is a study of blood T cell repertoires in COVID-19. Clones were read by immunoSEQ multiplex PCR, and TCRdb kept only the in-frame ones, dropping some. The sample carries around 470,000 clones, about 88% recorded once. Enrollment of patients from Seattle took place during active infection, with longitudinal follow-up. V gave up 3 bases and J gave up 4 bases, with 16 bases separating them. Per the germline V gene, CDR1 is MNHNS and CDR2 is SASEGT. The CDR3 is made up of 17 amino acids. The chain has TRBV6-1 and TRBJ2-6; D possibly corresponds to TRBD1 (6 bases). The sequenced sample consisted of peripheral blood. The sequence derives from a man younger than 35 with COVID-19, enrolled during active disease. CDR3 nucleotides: TGTGCCAGCAGTGAGCGCCTAACAGGGTCCGGGGCCAACGTCCTGACTTTC. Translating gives CASSERLTGSGANVLTF.